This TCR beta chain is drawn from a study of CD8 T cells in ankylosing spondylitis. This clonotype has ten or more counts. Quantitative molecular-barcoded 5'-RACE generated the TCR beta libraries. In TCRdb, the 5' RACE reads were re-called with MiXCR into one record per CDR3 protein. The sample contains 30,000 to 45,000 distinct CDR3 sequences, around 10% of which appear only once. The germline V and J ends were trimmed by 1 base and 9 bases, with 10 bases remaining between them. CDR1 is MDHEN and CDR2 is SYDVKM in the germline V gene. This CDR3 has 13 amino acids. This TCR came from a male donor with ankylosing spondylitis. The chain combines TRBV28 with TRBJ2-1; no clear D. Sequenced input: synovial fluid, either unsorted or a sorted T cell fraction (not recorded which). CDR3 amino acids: CASSLSVQPEQFF. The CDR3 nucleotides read TGTGCCAGCAGTTTATCCGTCCAGCCTGAGCAGTTCTTC.